The next 13 T cell receptor beta chains were all read from a single sample in a study of cytomegalovirus exposure and HLA in healthy donors. PCR was performed using 60 Vbeta and 13 Jbeta primers. Assay: immunoSEQ multiplex PCR; the TCRdb copy retains only in-frame clones and omits some. The sample shows roughly 170,000 clones, approximately 72% of them seen only once. Sequenced: PBMCs. All receptors come from a female donor in good health and CMV-seronegative.

This chain uses TRBV7-9 with TRBJ1-2, with TRBD1 identical over 7 bases. V trimming: 0 bases; J trimming: 6 bases; junction bases outside the gene matches: 4. Germline lookup yields CDR1 SEHNR and CDR2 FQNEAQ (reference sequence). The CDR3 loop spans 14 amino acids. CDR3 loop: CASSLADRAHGYTF. The DNA of the CDR3 is TGTGCCAGCAGCTTAGCCGACAGGGCACATGGCTACACCTTC.

The CDR3, as DNA: TGTGCCACCCGAATGGGGGGGGTCTTCAGTAATTCACCCCTCCACTTT. It specifies CATRMGGVFSNSPLHF. V is TRBV15 and J is TRBJ1-6, with D maybe TRBD1 (5 bases). Germline values: CDR1 LNHNV, CDR2 YYDKDF (reference sequence). The CDR3 is 16 residues long. Trimming stripped 8 bases from V and 6 bases from J, with 20 bases between.

The chain carries TRBV9 and TRBJ1-5; 7 nucleotides line up with TRBD1. The CDR3 is made up of 16 amino acids. The junction had 8 bases not matched to a gene; V was cut back by 5 bases and J by 0 bases. Germline V gene sequence: CDR1 SGDLS, CDR2 YYNGEE. The CDR3 nucleotides are TGTGCCAGCAGGTGGGACAGAAATTATAGCAATCAGCCCCAGCATTTT. Its translation is CASRWDRNYSNQPQHF.

This clone was counted a single time. This chain joins TRBV5-6 and TRBJ2-5; D may be TRBD1 (6 bases). The J call is in doubt because the DNA end fits TRBJ2-7 better. Germline V gene data show CDR1 as SGHDT and CDR2 as YYEEEE. This CDR3 has 12 residues. The CDR3 bases are TGTGCCAGCAGCCGGGACAACTACGAGCAGTACTTC. It specifies CASSRDNYEQYF.

The chain joins TRBV7-6 to TRBJ2-3; the match to TRBD2 covers 7 bases. Germline lookup yields CDR1 SGHVS and CDR2 FNYEAQ. Unmatched junction bases numbered 12, after V lost 5 bases and J lost 4 bases. The CDR3 is 16 amino acids. The CDR3 region has the DNA TGTGCCAGCAGCACAGGAGCGGGAAGGAGTTCAGATACGCAGTATTTT. Protein sequence: CASSTGAGRSSDTQYF.

DNA for the CDR3: TGTGCCAGCAAGACAGACTATGGCTACACCTTC. Its translation: CASKTDYGYTF. V is TRBV7-9 and J is TRBJ1-2; D perhaps matches TRBD1 (5 bases). V was pared by 7 bases and J by 3 bases, with 6 bases between. Germline CDR1 and CDR2: SEHNR and FQNEAQ (reference sequence). The CDR3 totals 11 residues.

This clone was seen more than once but under ten times. The chain carries TRBV30 and TRBJ2-5; 13 nucleotides agree with TRBD2. V trimming: 5 bases; J trimming: 2 bases; junction bases outside the gene matches: 5. The CDR3 runs 15 residues. Germline CDR1 is GTSNPN and CDR2 is SVGIG (reference sequence). CDR3 loop: CAWETSGRYQETQYF. In DNA form, the CDR3 reads TGTGCCTGGGAGACTAGCGGGAGGTATCAAGAGACCCAGTACTTC.

V is TRBV9 and J is TRBJ2-3, with no clear D. This CDR3 is 16 amino acids long. CDR1 and CDR2 (germline): SGDLS, YYNGEE. V lost 4 bases, J lost 2 bases, and 17 bases lay in between. CDR3 in DNA: TGTGCCAGCAGCTCAGTAGCCAGATACTTCACAGATACGCAGTATTTT. The encoded protein is CASSSVARYFTDTQYF.

J is TRBJ2-3 and V is TRBV27; 8 nucleotides agree with TRBD2. Germline CDR1 and CDR2: MNHEY and SMNVEV (reference sequence). J lost 6 bases, V lost 1 base, and 6 bases had no gene match. The CDR3 has 15 amino acids. CDR3: CASSLLREGRDTQYF. For the CDR3, the DNA is TGTGCCAGCAGTTTATTACGGGAGGGCCGTGATACGCAGTATTTT.

This chain links TRBV7-2 with TRBJ1-2, with 7 bases aligning to TRBD1. Looked up from germline, CDR1 is SGHTA and CDR2 is FQGNSA. This CDR3 contains 14 residues. V shed 1 base and J 3 bases; nucleotides not matched to a gene: 2. In nucleotides, the CDR3 is TGTGCCAGCAGCTTAGTCACAGGGGACTATGGCTACACCTTC. Protein product: CASSLVTGDYGYTF.

There are a few counts of this clone. J is TRBJ1-1 and V is TRBV11-2; 9 positions match TRBD1. CDR1 and CDR2 from the germline V gene are SGHAT and FQNNGV. Trimming cost V 4 bases and J 4 bases; bases outside gene matches: 4. The CDR3 length is 14 residues. The CDR3 spells CASSWTGAGTEAFF. DNA of the CDR3: TGTGCCAGCAGCTGGACAGGGGCGGGCACTGAAGCTTTCTTT.

This clone was detected a few times. J is TRBJ1-2 and V is TRBV6-1; D is ambiguous. Germline CDR1 is MNHNS and CDR2 is SASEGT. V lost 2 bases to trimming and J lost 2 bases, with 15 bases between them. The CDR3 runs 16 residues. The CDR3 DNA reads TGTGCCAGCAGTGAAAAAAAAGAGGGTGGGAACTATGGCTACACCTTC. Translation: CASSEKKEGGNYGYTF.

This clone appeared a single time. This sequence joins TRBV7-9 and TRBJ2-1; 10 bases are shared with TRBD2. Germline V gene sequence: CDR1 SEHNR, CDR2 FQNEAQ (reference sequence). CDR3 size: 14 residues. Trimming took 5 bases from V and 5 from J; bases not matched to a gene: 3. The CDR3 loop reads CASSQGLANNEQFF. CDR3 sequence (DNA): TGTGCCAGCAGCCAGGGACTAGCGAACAATGAGCAGTTCTTC.